This T cell receptor (beta chain) originates from a study of blood T cell repertoires in COVID-19. Study overall: COVID-19 samples, acute and convalescent, were from the United States, Italy and Spain. The analysed material was cDNA or gDNA that came from T cells, B-cell-depleted T cells, or PBMCs.

Per the original data handling: Amplifying reference gene primers gave estimates of nucleated cell counts. Sequenced by immunoSEQ multiplex PCR; TCRdb stores in-frame clones only, minus some. Clone size and the V and J calls come from that table; the DNA yielded D and trimming. The sample lists 83,000 or so clones; about 77% were seen once. The CDR3 runs 15 residues. The junction had 1 base not matched to a gene; V was cut back by 1 base and J by 2 bases. Per germline, CDR1 SEHNR and CDR2 FQNEAQ (reference sequence). Material for sequencing was peripheral blood. The sequence came from a woman of 80 years or more with acute or convalescent COVID-19. The rearrangement links TRBV7-9 to TRBJ2-1, with 8 bases that match TRBD1. CDR3 sequence (DNA): TGTGCCAGCAGCTTAGGACAGGGGCCCTACAATGAGCAGTTCTTC. Its protein product is CASSLGQGPYNEQFF.